These 24 T cell receptor beta chains came from one sample sequenced in a study of shared clonotypes between healthy human individuals. Clones were read by immunoSEQ multiplex PCR, and TCRdb kept only the in-frame ones, dropping some. The sample comprises 800,000 to 950,000 clones, around 96% of which are singletons, and approximately 0.2% rests with the top ten. The naive CD8 population came from CD45RO-negative cells selected for CCR7, without terminally differentiated effector memory CD45RA+ cells. What was sequenced was naive CD8+ T cells sorted from blood. These receptors all stem from a man aged 25 to 40 in good health.

The DNA for the CDR3 is TGTGCCTGGAGTGCTGACTACTCCACCGGGGAGCTGTTTTTT. Translating it yields CAWSADYSTGELFF. The chain carries TRBV30 and TRBJ2-2, with D possibly being TRBD2 (5 bases). V was shortened by 1 base and J by 4 bases, with 10 bases between the two germline ends. The CDR3 has 14 amino acids. Germline V gives CDR1 GTSNPN, CDR2 SVGIG (reference sequence).

The V call is TRBV30, the J call TRBJ1-5, with D possibly TRBD1 on 5 matching bases. The germline V gene encodes CDR1 GTSNPN and CDR2 SVGIG (reference sequence). There are 15 residues in the CDR3. V lost 3 bases to trimming and J lost 6 bases, with 18 bases between them. The CDR3 here is CAWSPPDRTGQPQHF. For the CDR3, the DNA is TGTGCCTGGAGCCCACCTGACAGAACAGGTCAGCCCCAGCATTTT.

The CDR3 region has the DNA TGTGCCACCAGCAGAGGTTTCAGCGGCGGCTACGAGCAGTACTTC. It codes for CATSRGFSGGYEQYF. V is TRBV15 and J is TRBJ2-7, with D perhaps matching TRBD2 (5 bases). The V gene's germline CDR1 is LNHNV and CDR2 YYDKDF (reference sequence). The CDR3 length is 15 residues. V gave up 1 base and J gave up 3 bases, with 13 bases separating them.

The chain employs TRBV5-4 and TRBJ2-7; 8 bases align to TRBD1. With V trimmed by 2 bases and J by 5 bases, 15 bases remained unmatched. This CDR3 contains 17 residues. Germline V lookup: CDR1 SGHNT, CDR2 YYREEE (reference sequence). CDR3 protein: CASSFPGQGVLDNEQYF. The DNA for the CDR3 is TGTGCCAGCAGCTTCCCCGGACAGGGTGTGTTGGATAACGAGCAGTACTTC. Supplemented by reference TRBV5-4 and TRBJ2-7, the full variable domain reads ETGVTQSPTHLIKTRGQQVTLRCSSQSGHNTVSWYQQALGQGPQFIFQYYREEENGRGNFPPRFSGLQFPNYSSELNVNALELDDSALYLCASSFPGQGVLDNEQYFGPGTRLTVT.

The rearrangement links TRBV6-5 to TRBJ2-1; 11 positions agree with TRBD2. The CDR3 consists of 15 residues. From germline, CDR1 is MNHEY and CDR2 SVGAGI. V was pared by 5 bases and J by 6 bases, with 6 bases of the junction left unmatched. CDR3 residues: CASSNSGRALNEQFF. The CDR3 region has the DNA TGTGCCAGCAGTAATAGCGGGAGGGCCCTCAATGAGCAGTTCTTC.

This clone appeared a single time. The genes are TRBV7-8 and TRBJ2-2, with 9 bases that match TRBD1. V gave up 7 bases and J gave up 5 bases; unmatched junction bases: 11. From germline, CDR1 is SGHVS and CDR2 FQNEAQ. The CDR3 extends over 16 amino acids. The CDR3 sequence: CASTRTRTGETGELFF. The CDR3 coding sequence is TGTGCCAGCACCCGAACTCGGACAGGGGAAACCGGGGAGCTGTTTTTT.

The J gene is TRBJ2-7, the V gene TRBV5-6; D is undetermined. CDR3 length: 12 amino acids. Trimming removed 4 bases at V and 4 bases at J, with 9 bases between. CDR1 is SGHDT and CDR2 is YYEEEE in the germline V gene. The CDR3 bases are TGTGCCAGCAGCCGAGTAGGGTACGAGCAGTACTTC. Residues: CASSRVGYEQYF.

A single count supports this clone. This sequence joins TRBV15 and TRBJ2-7, with D possibly being TRBD2 (6 bases). Germline CDR1 is LNHNV and CDR2 is YYDKDF (reference sequence). Deletions cut 5 bases from V and 5 bases from J, with 19 bases between. CDR3 length: 15 residues. The CDR3 bases are TGTGCCACCAGCCTTGGGCGGGGTGGCCTCGACGAGCAGTACTTC. Its translation is CATSLGRGGLDEQYF.

The sample holds one count of this clone. J is TRBJ2-7 and V is TRBV29-1, with D uncertain. CDR3 length: 12 amino acids. Germline V gene sequence: CDR1 SQVTM, CDR2 ANQGSEA. V lost 4 bases and J lost 1, with 8 bases in between. This chain's CDR3 is CSVGQESYEQYF. Here the CDR3 DNA reads TGCAGCGTTGGGCAAGAATCCTACGAGCAGTACTTC.

V is TRBV5-1 and J is TRBJ2-7; 8 nucleotides line up with TRBD2. Germline CDR1 SGHRS, CDR2 YFSETQ. After removal of 4 bases from V and 3 bases from J, the junction contained 6 bases not matched to a gene. The CDR3 covers 14 residues. In DNA form, the CDR3 reads TGCGCCAGCAGCCCTGAACTAGCGGACTACGAGCAGTACTTC. Its protein product is CASSPELADYEQYF.

The rearrangement joins TRBV9 to TRBJ2-3, with a weak D call TRBD2 (6 bases). Germline V gives CDR1 SGDLS, CDR2 YYNGEE. This CDR3 is 15 amino acids long. Trimming removed 3 bases from V and 5 bases from J, with 16 bases in between. The CDR3, as DNA: TGTGCCAGCAGCGGGGCAAAAGGGACTCTAGATACGCAGTATTTT. Amino acids: CASSGAKGTLDTQYF.

This chain connects TRBV27 to TRBJ2-7, with 9 bases lining up with TRBD1. The CDR3 contains 16 residues. The V gene's germline CDR1 is MNHEY and CDR2 SMNVEV (reference sequence). Trimming removed 4 bases from V and 1 base from J; junction bases left unmatched: 8. Here the CDR3 reads CASSSVGTGMSYEQYF. For the CDR3, the DNA is TGTGCCAGCAGTTCGGTCGGGACAGGGATGTCCTACGAGCAGTACTTC.

The chain employs TRBV29-1 and TRBJ1-4, with D uncertain. The CDR3 extends over 16 amino acids. Between the trimmed V and J ends, which lost 0 bases and 6 bases, there was a span of 17 bases. CDR1 is SQVTM and CDR2 is ANQGSEA in the germline V gene. CDR3 region: CSVEERLSPGDEKLFF. The CDR3 DNA is TGCAGCGTTGAAGAGCGTTTGTCCCCTGGAGATGAAAAACTGTTTTTT. The full variable domain, in which reference TRBV29-1 and TRBJ1-4 provide the parts outside the CDR3, is SAVISQKPSRDICQRGTSLTIQCQVDSQVTMMFWYRQQPGQSLTLIATANQGSEATYESGFVIDKFPISRPNLTFSTLTVSNMSPEDSSIYLCSVEERLSPGDEKLFFGSGTQLSVL.

The V gene is TRBV4-1, the J gene TRBJ2-7, with TRBD2 identical over 8 bases. V lost 0 bases to trimming and J lost 4 bases; unmatched junction nucleotides: 5. Germline V gene lookup returns CDR1 MGHRA and CDR2 YSYEKL. The CDR3 length is 15 residues. CDR3 bases: TGCGCCAGCAGCCAAGATCCCGCGGGAGGATACGAGCAGTACTTC. Translation: CASSQDPAGGYEQYF.

This chain connects TRBV28 to TRBJ2-7, with TRBD2 identical over 9 bases. This CDR3 is 15 amino acids long. V was pared by 3 bases and J by 3 bases, with 6 bases of the junction left unmatched. Germline V CDR1 and CDR2: MDHEN, SYDVKM. The CDR3 DNA is TGTGCCAGCAGTTTTTTAGCGGGAGCTCTCTACGAGCAGTACTTC. Amino acids: CASSFLAGALYEQYF.

This chain connects TRBV7-6 to TRBJ1-1, with D uncertain. The germline V gene has CDR1 SGHVS and CDR2 FNYEAQ. The CDR3 has 14 amino acids. The V gene lost 6 bases and the J gene lost 1 base, with 12 bases spanning the gap. Written as DNA, the CDR3 is TGTGCCAGCAGACCTCCCCTAGCGAACACTGAAGCTTTCTTT. Its protein product is CASRPPLANTEAFF.

The chain couples TRBV5-4 to TRBJ2-3; possibly TRBD2 for D (6 bases). CDR3 length: 15 amino acids. CDR1 SGHNT and CDR2 YYREEE come from the germline V gene (reference sequence). Trimming removed 2 bases at V and 2 bases at J, with 12 bases between. CDR3 sequence: CASSFLATDTDTQYF. Written as DNA, the CDR3 is TGTGCCAGCAGCTTTCTAGCGACTGACACAGATACGCAGTATTTT.

The chain uses TRBV7-3 and TRBJ2-1; TRBD2 matches 8 bases. Losses at the gene ends were 0 bases for V and 0 bases for J; bases not matched to a gene: 13. The CDR3 runs 20 residues. The germline V gene encodes CDR1 SGHTA and CDR2 FQGTGA. The CDR3 is CASSLTPGGVAESSYNEQFF. In DNA, the CDR3 is TGTGCCAGCAGCTTAACGCCCGGGGGGGTAGCGGAGAGCTCCTACAATGAGCAGTTCTTC.

The rearrangement uses TRBV23-1 and TRBJ2-7; D not resolved. TRBV23-1 belongs to the ORF category, with a function that is uncertain. Trimming removed 6 bases from V and 2 bases from J, with 8 bases in between. This CDR3 is 12 amino acids long. The chain's CDR3 is CASRGGTYEQYF. CDR3 bases: TGCGCCAGCAGAGGCGGCACCTACGAGCAGTACTTC.

The chain couples TRBV30 to TRBJ1-1; tentatively, D is TRBD1 (6 bases). V lost 5 bases, J lost 3 bases, and 16 bases lay in between. The CDR3 length is 14 residues. Germline loops: CDR1 GTSNPN, CDR2 SVGIG (reference sequence). CDR3 region: CAWLNRGADTEAFF. The CDR3 bases are TGTGCCTGGCTCAACCGGGGGGCCGACACTGAAGCTTTCTTT.

In this sample, this clone turned up a few times. CDR3 DNA sequence: TGCGCCAGCAGCATACAGGGGACGGATGGCTACACCTTC. Translated, it gives CASSIQGTDGYTF. The rearrangement uses TRBV5-1 and TRBJ1-2, with 7 nucleotides matching TRBD1. The CDR3 is 13 residues long. Germline loops: CDR1 SGHRS, CDR2 YFSETQ. The V segment lost 4 bases and the J segment 6 bases; nucleotides outside the gene matches: 6.

V is TRBV28 and J is TRBJ2-1, with 7 bases aligning to TRBD2. V gave up 4 bases and J gave up 5 bases; unmatched junction bases: 11. The germline gives CDR1 MDHEN, CDR2 SYDVKM. The CDR3 has 16 amino acids. The CDR3 bases are TGTGCCAGCAGTTCCAGGCCCAGCGGGACCGACAATGAGCAGTTCTTC. Protein product: CASSSRPSGTDNEQFF. Full variable domain (rest looked up from reference TRBV28 and TRBJ2-1): DVKVTQSSRYLVKRTGEKVFLECVQDMDHENMFWYRQDPGLGLRLIYFSYDVKMKEKGDIPEGYSVSREKKERFSLILESASTNQTSMYLCASSSRPSGTDNEQFFGPGTRLTVL.

This sequence joins TRBV4-3 and TRBJ2-2; D gene uncertain. Between the trimmed V and J ends, which lost 9 bases and 6 bases, there was a span of 17 bases. CDR1 and CDR2 from the germline V gene are LGHNA and YSLEER. The CDR3 sequence is 14 residues long. Written as DNA, the CDR3 is TGCGCCAGTAGAGACGGGTTAAGTGCCGGGGAGCTGTTTTTT. Protein sequence: CASRDGLSAGELFF.

The chain combines TRBV7-9 with TRBJ1-1; D gene ambiguous. The V end was cut by 5 bases, the J end by 5 bases, with 9 bases between. Looked up from germline, CDR1 is SEHNR and CDR2 is FQNEAQ (reference sequence). The CDR3 is made up of 12 amino acids. CDR3 sequence (DNA): TGTGCCAGCAGCGCCCTGGTTACTGAAGCTTTCTTT. It yields the protein CASSALVTEAFF.